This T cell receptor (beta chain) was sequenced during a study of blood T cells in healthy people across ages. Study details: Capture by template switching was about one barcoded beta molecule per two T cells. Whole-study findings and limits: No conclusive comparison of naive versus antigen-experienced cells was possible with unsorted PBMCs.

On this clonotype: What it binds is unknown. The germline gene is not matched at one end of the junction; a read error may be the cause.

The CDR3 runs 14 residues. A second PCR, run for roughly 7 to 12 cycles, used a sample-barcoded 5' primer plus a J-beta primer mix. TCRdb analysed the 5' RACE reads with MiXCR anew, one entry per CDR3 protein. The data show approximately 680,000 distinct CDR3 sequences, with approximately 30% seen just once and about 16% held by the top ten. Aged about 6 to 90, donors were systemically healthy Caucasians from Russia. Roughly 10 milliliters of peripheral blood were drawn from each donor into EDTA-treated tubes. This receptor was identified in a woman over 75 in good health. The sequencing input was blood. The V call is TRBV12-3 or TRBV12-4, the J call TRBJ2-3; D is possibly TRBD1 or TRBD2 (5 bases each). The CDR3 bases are TGTGCCAGCAGAACGACGGTTGGGGGAGATGCGCAGTATTTT. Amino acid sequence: CASRTTVGGDAQYF.